Listed below are T cell receptor beta chains from one sample, sequenced in a study of T-cell reconstitution after alpha-beta-depleted transplantation in children. TCRdb re-called the PCR reads through MiXCR, storing one row per CDR3 protein. In the table there are about 980,000 distinct CDR3 sequences, about 30% of which are singletons. Material: PBMCs, mostly from graft donor cells, obtained 360 days after TCRalphabeta/CD19-depleted stem cell transplant. The receptors were gathered from a boy under two years old who had a stem cell transplant for SCID, so the T cells may come from the graft donor. Both conserved end residues are part of each CDR3. The order of the fields is clone size, D gene, V gene, J gene, CDR3 DNA, CDR3 protein. D genes are given only for firm matches. Size is stated for part of the rows, as once, few or many counts, or as a class when the clone is expanded.

NA	TRBD1	TRBV12-3/TRBV12-4	TRBJ2-7	TGTGCCAGCAGTTTAGGCCCCCGGGACAGCCGAAACTACGAGCAGTACTTC	CASSLGPRDSRNYEQYF
NA	NA	TRBV5-1	TRBJ2-7	TGCGCCAGCAGGGGGGCAGCGGGGCCCTCCTACGAGCAGTACTTC	CASRGAAGPSYEQYF
few	TRBD2	TRBV12-3/TRBV12-4	TRBJ2-5	TGTGCCAGCAGTTTAGGGGGGACTATTCAAGAGACCCAGTACTTC	CASSLGGTIQETQYF
few	TRBD1	TRBV5-1	TRBJ2-7	TGCGCCAGCAGCTTGTTAGGACAGGTCAACGAGCAGTACTTC	CASSLLGQVNEQYF
few	TRBD2	TRBV29-1	TRBJ2-1	TGCAGCGTTGAACGCCACTGGCGGGGGGTCAATGAGCAGTTCTTC	CSVERHWRGVNEQFF
NA	TRBD2	TRBV5-1	TRBJ2-7	TGCGCCAGCAGCCTGGGACTAGCGGGGCCTACTAGCTCCTACGAGCAGTACTTC	CASSLGLAGPTSSYEQYF
NA	TRBD2	TRBV12-3/TRBV12-4	TRBJ2-2	TGTGCCAGCAGTCCCGGGGGGGACCGGACCGGGGAGCTGTTTTTT	CASSPGGDRTGELFF
NA	TRBD1	TRBV28	TRBJ1-5	TGTGCCAGCAGCACCATCCGACAGGGGGCCGGTCAGCCCCAGCATTTT	CASSTIRQGAGQPQHF
few	TRBD1	TRBV12-3/TRBV12-4	TRBJ2-1	TGTGCCAGCAGCCCTCGGACAGGGCTTCACAATGAGCAGTTCTTC	CASSPRTGLHNEQFF
NA	TRBD1	TRBV7-6	TRBJ2-7	TGTGCCAGCAGCTTAGGGTCGACAGGGAACGAGCAGTACTTC	CASSLGSTGNEQYF
NA	NA	TRBV25-1	TRBJ2-7	TGTGCCAGCAGTGAATGGGCAGGGGATGACGAGCAGTACTTC	CASSEWAGDDEQYF